This TCR beta chain is drawn from a study of naive and memory T cell subsets. The ends were cut back, 2 bases at V and 8 bases at J, with 6 bases in the middle. The germline V gene has CDR1 LGHDT and CDR2 YNNKEL (reference sequence). The CDR3 extends over 11 amino acids. Study-wide results and caveats: Naive repertoires, especially CD8, held a few larger clonotypes, possibly memory cells re-expressing CD45RA.

The beta constant-region primer was an equimolar mix of two oligonucleotides covering TRBC1 and TRBC2. Four rounds of PCR amplified the ligated cDNA using nested alpha and beta constant-region primers plus SP2. Ligation attached a single-stranded oligonucleotide with a 12-nucleotide UMI and the SP2 primer to the cDNA 3' end. In TCRdb, the UMI-ligation and nested PCR reads were re-called with MiXCR into one record per CDR3 protein. The sample carries 120,000 to 150,000 distinct CDR3 sequences, approximately 21% recorded once. With regard to this clonotype: Its specificity is not known.

The TCR originated in a human donor in good health. The chain has TRBV3-1 and TRBJ1-1; D not resolved. Sequencing was done on a sample of naive CD8+ T cells from blood. This chain's CDR3 is CASSQQTEAFF. The CDR3 bases are TGTGCCAGCAGCCAACAGACCGAAGCTTTCTTT.